Below, one T cell receptor (beta chain) is given with its context. PCR was performed a second time for about 7 to 11 cycles using a sample-barcoded 5' primer and a J-beta primer mix. TCRdb reanalysed the 5' RACE reads using MiXCR and keeps one entry per CDR3 protein. The repertoire has about 1.4 million distinct CDR3 sequences, approximately 59% of them found once; the top ten carry roughly 6.3%. These data come from a study of blood T cells in healthy people across ages. PBMCs numbering at least 7 million were isolated per sample. Germline V gives CDR1 SGHAT, CDR2 FQNNGV. Between the trimmed V and J ends, which lost 0 bases and 2 bases, there was a span of 14 bases. The CDR3 is 17 amino acids.

The sequencing sample was made of blood. The clonotype originates from a man between 18 and 29 years old in good health. This rearrangement joins TRBV11-2 to TRBJ2-1, with D maybe TRBD2 (5 bases). In nucleotides, the CDR3 is TGTGCCAGCAGCTTAGATTCGCTAGCCCTCCCCTACAATGAGCAGTTCTTC. Amino acids: CASSLDSLALPYNEQFF.